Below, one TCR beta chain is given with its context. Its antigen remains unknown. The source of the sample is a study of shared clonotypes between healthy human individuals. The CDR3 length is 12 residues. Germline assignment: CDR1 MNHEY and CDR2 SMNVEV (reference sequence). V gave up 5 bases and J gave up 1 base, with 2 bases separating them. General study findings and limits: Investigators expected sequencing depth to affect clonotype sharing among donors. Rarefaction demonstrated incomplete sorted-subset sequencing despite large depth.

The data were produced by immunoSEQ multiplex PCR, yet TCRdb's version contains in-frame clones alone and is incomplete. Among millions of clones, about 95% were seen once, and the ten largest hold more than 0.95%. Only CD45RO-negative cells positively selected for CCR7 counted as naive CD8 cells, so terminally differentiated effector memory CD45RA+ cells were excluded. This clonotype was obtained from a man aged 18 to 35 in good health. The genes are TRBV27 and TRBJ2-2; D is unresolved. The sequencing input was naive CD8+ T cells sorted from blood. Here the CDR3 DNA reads TGTGCCAGCAGTGGGAACACCGGGGAGCTGTTTTTT. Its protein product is CASSGNTGELFF.